A single sample is the source of the 10 T cell receptor beta chains below, sequenced in a study of T-cell reconstitution after alpha-beta-depleted transplantation in children. The authors prepared the TCRbeta library with unique molecular identifiers. TCRdb passed the PCR reads through MiXCR, listing each CDR3 protein once. The sample includes around 580,000 distinct CDR3 sequences, 20% to 25% of them seen just once. The sample here was PBMCs, mostly from graft donor cells, taken 360 days after TCRalphabeta/CD19-depleted stem cell transplant. Receptors originate from a boy under two years old who had a stem cell transplant for acute myeloid leukemia, so the T cells may come from the graft donor.

This clonotype has just a few counts. The chain carries TRBV12-3 or TRBV12-4 and TRBJ2-3, with 9 positions matching TRBD1. The length of the CDR3 is 14 residues. The ends lost 6 bases at V and 5 bases at J; junction bases unmatched: 6. The CDR3 spells CASSNRGQVDTQYF. The CDR3, as DNA: TGTGCCAGCAGCAACAGGGGGCAGGTAGATACGCAGTATTTT.

In this sample, this clonotype turned up a few times. The rearrangement joins TRBV20-1 to TRBJ2-3; D might be TRBD1 or TRBD2, each matching 5 bases. The CDR3 is made up of 15 amino acids. Per the germline V gene, CDR1 is DFQATT and CDR2 is SNEGSKA (reference sequence). V shed 0 bases and J shed 2 bases, with 12 bases lying between them. CDR3 sequence reads: CSARDQTDYTDTQYF. The CDR3 DNA reads TGCAGTGCTAGAGATCAGACAGACTACACAGATACGCAGTATTTT.

The chain links TRBV10-3 to TRBJ1-1, with 7 nucleotides matching TRBD1. The CDR3 is 16 residues long. J gave up 0 bases and V 6 bases, and 10 bases lay outside the gene matches. Looked up from germline, CDR1 is ENHRY and CDR2 is SYGVKD. CDR3 sequence reads: CAIRSGQGVMNTEAFF. The CDR3 DNA follows: TGTGCCATCAGGAGCGGTCAGGGGGTGATGAACACTGAAGCTTTCTTT.

The chain links TRBV7-6 to TRBJ2-2; unclear D gene. V lost 3 bases to trimming and J lost 2 bases, with 13 bases between them. The CDR3 loop spans 16 amino acids. Germline assignment: CDR1 SGHVS and CDR2 FNYEAQ. DNA of the CDR3: TGTGCCAGCAGCTTCAGTAACAGCATAAACACCGGGGAGCTGTTTTTT. It codes for CASSFSNSINTGELFF.

This clonotype was counted many times. This chain links TRBV20-1 with TRBJ2-1; 11 bases map to TRBD2. This CDR3 contains 20 residues. CDR1 and CDR2 (germline): DFQATT, SNEGSKA (reference sequence). V lost 6 bases to trimming and J lost 0 bases; unmatched junction nucleotides: 19. In DNA form, the CDR3 reads TGCAGTGCCCGAATGGTTGGACTAGCGGGTCAAACGAGCTCCTACAATGAGCAGTTCTTC. This encodes CSARMVGLAGQTSSYNEQFF.

In this sample, this clonotype turned up many times. The chain uses TRBV12-3 or TRBV12-4 and TRBJ2-5, with 8 positions matching TRBD1. V dropped 3 bases and J dropped 5; count of bases not matched to a gene: 5. The CDR3 length is 14 residues. The CDR3 region is CASSLWTGKETQYF. DNA for the CDR3: TGTGCCAGCAGTTTGTGGACAGGGAAGGAGACCCAGTACTTC.

This clonotype showed up many times. The genes are TRBV5-5 and TRBJ2-6; no definite D call. The CDR3 has 16 amino acids. Germline values: CDR1 SGHKS, CDR2 YYEKEE (reference sequence). V gave up 1 base and J gave up 0 bases, with 8 bases separating them. CDR3 nucleotide sequence: TGTGCCAGCAGCTTGTGGCTTGGCTCTGGGGCCAACGTCCTGACTTTC. This gives the protein CASSLWLGSGANVLTF.

This clonotype was seen repeatedly, ten times or more. The rearrangement joins TRBV3-1 to TRBJ2-5; D is undetermined. The CDR3 is 13 amino acids. V lost 5 bases to trimming and J lost 2 bases, with 9 bases between them. In germline, CDR1 is LGHDT, CDR2 YNNKEL (reference sequence). In nucleotides, the CDR3 is TGTGCCAGCAGCGCCGCCCTTCAAGAGACCCAGTACTTC. Its translation is CASSAALQETQYF.

The chain joins TRBV2 to TRBJ1-5; D uncertain. This CDR3 has 15 residues. Trimming stripped 2 bases from V and 6 bases from J, with 14 bases between. From germline, CDR1 is SNHLY and CDR2 FYNNEI. The CDR3 loop is CASSERRREFQPQHF. DNA for the CDR3: TGTGCCAGCAGTGAACGGAGAAGGGAATTTCAGCCCCAGCATTTT.

This clonotype was observed at least ten times. The junction shows a germline mismatch at one end, possibly a read error. V and J are TRBV20-1 and TRBJ1-1; TRBD1 might be the D (6 bases). This CDR3 spans 9 amino acids. Germline loops: CDR1 DFQATT, CDR2 SNEGSKA (reference sequence). CDR3: CSARDGGGF. The CDR3 region has the DNA TGCAGTGCTAGAGATGGAGGGGGATTT.